A selection of T cell receptor beta chains follows, all from one sample in a study of long-term antiretroviral therapy in people with HIV. The assay was immunoSEQ multiplex PCR, and TCRdb's table has in-frame clones only and misses some. The sample shows around 31,000 clones, 80% to 90% of them seen only once. Sequenced material: unsorted PBMCs, taken 0.8 years before starting antiretroviral therapy. The receptors shown here come from a man younger than 35 with HIV. Each CDR3 is given with its conserved first and last residue. The order of the fields is V gene, J gene, clone size, D gene, CDR3 DNA, CDR3 protein. The D gene is left open where the match is weak. Clone size appears in some rows only: once, few, many, or a class for an expanded clone.

V gene: TRBV2; J gene: TRBJ2-1; clone size: once; D gene: TRBD2; CDR3 DNA: TGTGCCAGCAGTGAATTGCTTAGCGGGAGCGGAAATGAGCAGTTCTTC; CDR3 protein: CASSELLSGSGNEQFF
V gene: TRBV6-5; J gene: TRBJ1-4; clone size: -; D gene: -; CDR3 DNA: TGTGCCAGCAGCTTGGACCGTGAGAAACTGTTTTTT; CDR3 protein: CASSLDREKLFF
V gene: TRBV9; J gene: TRBJ1-2; clone size: -; D gene: TRBD1; CDR3 DNA: TGTGCCAGCAGCGTAGGAGACAGGGGATATGGCTACACCTTC; CDR3 protein: CASSVGDRGYGYTF
V gene: TRBV28; J gene: TRBJ2-7; clone size: -; D gene: -; CDR3 DNA: TGTGCCAGCAGTTTATTACACGAGGGGTCAGCGGTGGACTTTTACGAGCAGTACTTC; CDR3 protein: CASSLLHEGSAVDFYEQYF
V gene: TRBV7-3; J gene: TRBJ1-3; clone size: -; D gene: -; CDR3 DNA: TGTGCCAGCAGCCCCACGGGGGCTTCTGGAAACACCATATATTTT; CDR3 protein: CASSPTGASGNTIYF
V gene: TRBV5-6; J gene: TRBJ2-7; clone size: few; D gene: -; CDR3 DNA: TGTGCCAGCAGGGAGCGGGTTTACAACGAGCAGTACTTC; CDR3 protein: CASRERVYNEQYF
V gene: TRBV18; J gene: TRBJ2-2; clone size: -; D gene: TRBD2; CDR3 DNA: TGTGCCAGCCCAGGGAGCGGGGGCCTGAACACCGGGGAGCTGTTTTTT; CDR3 protein: CASPGSGGLNTGELFF
V gene: TRBV30; J gene: TRBJ2-7; clone size: -; D gene: -; CDR3 DNA: TGTGCCTGGAGTGTGGGCCACGAGCAGTACTTC; CDR3 protein: CAWSVGHEQYF
V gene: TRBV6-1; J gene: TRBJ1-2; clone size: -; D gene: -; CDR3 DNA: TGTGCCAGCAGTGAGCCGTCCTATGGCTACACCTTC; CDR3 protein: CASSEPSYGYTF
V gene: TRBV5-1; J gene: TRBJ2-2; clone size: -; D gene: -; CDR3 DNA: TGCGCCAGCAGCTTCGGACAGTCCACCGGGGAGCTGTTTTTT; CDR3 protein: CASSFGQSTGELFF
V gene: TRBV2; J gene: TRBJ2-7; clone size: -; D gene: -; CDR3 DNA: TGTGCCAGCAGTGAAGATGTCTTATCGGGCTCCTACGAGCAGTACTTC; CDR3 protein: CASSEDVLSGSYEQYF
V gene: TRBV5-1; J gene: TRBJ2-1; clone size: -; D gene: -; CDR3 DNA: TGCGCCAGCAGCTCCGACACCCCCCAACGGCAGTTCTTC; CDR3 protein: CASSSDTPQRQFF
V gene: TRBV30; J gene: TRBJ2-3; clone size: -; D gene: -; CDR3 DNA: TGTGCCTGTGCCAGGGTGGGCGAGGATACGCAGTATTTT; CDR3 protein: CACARVGEDTQYF
V gene: TRBV4-2; J gene: TRBJ2-7; clone size: -; D gene: -; CDR3 DNA: TGTGCCAGCAGCCAAGATTCCCTGAACTCCTACGAGCAGTACTTC; CDR3 protein: CASSQDSLNSYEQYF
V gene: TRBV6-6; J gene: TRBJ1-1; clone size: -; D gene: -; CDR3 DNA: TGTGCCAGCAGTTTCATGAAGGACACTGAAGCTTTCTTT; CDR3 protein: CASSFMKDTEAFF
V gene: TRBV5-4; J gene: TRBJ2-1; clone size: -; D gene: -; CDR3 DNA: TGTGCCAGCAGCTTGGGAGGACCGAGGGGCAATGAGCAGTTCTTC; CDR3 protein: CASSLGGPRGNEQFF
V gene: TRBV4-3; J gene: TRBJ1-5; clone size: -; D gene: -; CDR3 DNA: TGCGCCAGCAGCCAAGGGCCGGGTCAGCCCCAGCATTTT; CDR3 protein: CASSQGPGQPQHF
V gene: TRBV5-1; J gene: TRBJ2-1; clone size: once; D gene: TRBD2; CDR3 DNA: TGCGCCAGCAGCTTGAGGTTGAGCGGGAGGATCAAGTTGAAGGTTGAGCAGTTCTTC; CDR3 protein: CASSLRLSGRIKLKVEQFF
V gene: TRBV4-3; J gene: TRBJ2-7; clone size: -; D gene: -; CDR3 DNA: TGCGCCAGCAGCCAAGTGAGGGATTGGGGCGAGCAGTACTTC; CDR3 protein: CASSQVRDWGEQYF
V gene: TRBV2; J gene: TRBJ2-7; clone size: -; D gene: TRBD2; CDR3 DNA: TGTGCCAGCAGTGGTACCAGCGGGGGGAGATACGAGCAGTACTTC; CDR3 protein: CASSGTSGGRYEQYF
V gene: TRBV18; J gene: TRBJ1-4; clone size: -; D gene: TRBD1; CDR3 DNA: TGTGCCAGCTCGGGGGACAGCCATCAGGGAAAACTGTTTTTT; CDR3 protein: CASSGDSHQGKLFF
V gene: TRBV7-9; J gene: TRBJ1-2; clone size: -; D gene: -; CDR3 DNA: TGTGCCAGCAGCCGGGCAGCCAACTATGGCTACACCTTC; CDR3 protein: CASSRAANYGYTF
V gene: TRBV7-8; J gene: TRBJ2-5; clone size: -; D gene: -; CDR3 DNA: TGTGCCAGCAGCTCTGGACAGCAAGAGACCCAGTACTTC; CDR3 protein: CASSSGQQETQYF